The 19 T cell receptor beta chains given below trace back to one sample, sequenced in a study of T cell changes during pregnancy in multiple sclerosis. Sequencing was performed with immunoSEQ multiplex PCR; in TCRdb, only in-frame clones are kept and a portion is missing. Here the sample spans about 70,000 clones, about 92% being singletons. The specimen comprised peripheral blood, sampled before pregnancy. The receptors originated from a female donor with multiple sclerosis, enrolled in a pregnancy study.

The chain joins TRBV4-2 to TRBJ2-5; tentative D call: TRBD2 (6 bases). CDR1 and CDR2 from the germline V gene are LGHNA and YNFKEQ. V dropped 0 bases and J dropped 5 bases, with 25 bases sitting between them. CDR3 length equals 19 residues. CDR3 residues: CASSQDRGIARRGGETQYF. CDR3 DNA: TGTGCCAGCAGCCAAGATCGGGGGATAGCGCGACGAGGTGGGGAGACCCAGTACTTC.

The chain combines TRBV7-9 with TRBJ1-1; D call uncertain. Germline CDR1 reads SEHNR; CDR2 reads FQNEAQ (reference sequence). V lost 4 bases and J 5 bases, leaving 11 bases between the germline ends. The CDR3 spans 13 residues. The CDR3 sequence is CASSYPGRTEAFF. The DNA of the CDR3 is TGTGCCAGCAGCTACCCGGGTCGGACTGAAGCTTTCTTT.

The CDR3 DNA reads as TGTGCCAGCGGGACTAGCTCCATTGGGGAGCAGTACTTC. Translating gives CASGTSSIGEQYF. V is TRBV7-6 and J is TRBJ2-7, with 9 bases aligning to TRBD2. Germline V gives CDR1 SGHVS, CDR2 FNYEAQ. The CDR3 totals 13 residues. The V and J ends lost 8 bases and 7 bases, in that order; junction bases with no gene match: 9. Full variable domain (missing parts from reference TRBV7-6 and TRBJ2-7): GAGVSQSPRYKVTKRGQDVALRCDPISGHVSLYWYRQALGQGPEFLTYFNYEAQQDKSGLPNDRFSAERPEGSISTLTIQRTEQRDSAMYRCASGTSSIGEQYFGPGTRLTVT.

This chain uses TRBV7-9 with TRBJ2-1; D is possibly TRBD2 (5 bases). The germline V gene has CDR1 SEHNR and CDR2 FQNEAQ (reference sequence). The CDR3 has 16 amino acids. V shed 3 bases and J shed 2 bases, with 14 bases lying between them. The CDR3 spells CASSLFFGETYNEQFF. CDR3 DNA sequence: TGTGCCAGCAGCTTGTTCTTTGGGGAGACCTACAATGAGCAGTTCTTC.

The CDR3 sequence is CASSQDGGELTEAFF. CDR3 DNA: TGCGCCAGCAGCCAAGATGGGGGGGAGTTGACTGAAGCTTTCTTT. The V and J genes are TRBV4-3 and TRBJ1-1; a weak D match, TRBD1 (5 bases). The V gene lost 0 bases and the J gene lost 5 bases, with 13 bases spanning the gap. The CDR3 consists of 15 residues. Germline V gene lookup returns CDR1 LGHNA and CDR2 YSLEER.

V is TRBV27 and J is TRBJ2-3; 10 nucleotides agree with TRBD2. This CDR3 spans 16 amino acids. From germline, CDR1 is MNHEY and CDR2 SMNVEV (reference sequence). V lost 3 bases and J lost 8; bases outside the gene matches: 11. CDR3 DNA: TGTGCCAGCAGTTTTGGAGTAAGCGGGAGGGGGACTACGCAGTATTTT. It is translated as CASSFGVSGRGTTQYF.

The chain is built from TRBV2 and TRBJ2-1; a weak D match, TRBD1 (6 bases). The germline V gene has CDR1 SNHLY and CDR2 FYNNEI. The V and J ends lost 8 bases and 0 bases respectively, with 11 bases between them. This CDR3 has 14 residues. CDR3 DNA sequence: TGTGCCAGCCAGTCGGACAGCTCCTACAATGAGCAGTTCTTC. Translated: CASQSDSSYNEQFF.

In this sample, this clone turned up a few times. The V gene is TRBV7-9, the J gene TRBJ2-5; 11 bases are shared with TRBD2. This CDR3 has 17 residues. Unmatched junction bases numbered 7, after V lost 1 base and J lost 3 bases. The V gene's germline CDR1 is SEHNR and CDR2 FQNEAQ (reference sequence). The DNA for the CDR3 is TGTGCCAGCAGCTTAGTCTTCGGGACTAGCGGTAAAGAGACCCAGTACTTC. Translation: CASSLVFGTSGKETQYF.

In this sample, this clone turned up once. The genes are TRBV5-1 and TRBJ2-2; 13 bases map to TRBD2. The junction had 6 bases not matched to a gene; V was cut back by 4 bases and J by 0 bases. Germline V gene sequence: CDR1 SGHRS, CDR2 YFSETQ. The CDR3 is made up of 18 amino acids. As DNA, the CDR3 is TGCGCCAGCAGCGATACTAGCGGGAGGGCCGCGAACACCGGGGAGCTGTTTTTT. It encodes CASSDTSGRAANTGELFF.

On this clone: This CDR3 is also generated by other DNA sequences in the sample. The chain is built from TRBV30 and TRBJ1-1; the D is unclear. This CDR3 spans 11 amino acids. V dropped 5 bases and J dropped 1 base, with 5 bases sitting between them. Germline CDR1 is GTSNPN and CDR2 is SVGIG (reference sequence). The CDR3 sequence: CAWGQNTEAFF. In DNA form, the CDR3 reads TGTGCCTGGGGCCAGAACACTGAAGCTTTCTTT. Complete variable domain (other parts from reference TRBV30 and TRBJ1-1): SQTIHQWPATLVQPVGSPLSLECTVEGTSNPNLYWYRQAAGRGLQLLFYSVGIGQISSEVPQNLSASRPQDRQFILSSKKLLLSDSGFYLCAWGQNTEAFFGQGTRLTVV.

The gene calls are TRBV28 and TRBJ1-5; D remains unclear. This CDR3 has 12 amino acids. Trimming stripped 7 bases from V and 4 bases from J, with 8 bases between. CDR1 is MDHEN and CDR2 is SYDVKM in the germline V gene. The CDR3 region has the DNA TGTGCCAGCACTCTCAGGAATCAGCCCCAGCATTTT. Amino acids: CASTLRNQPQHF.

The chain recombines TRBV29-1 with TRBJ2-5; 9 bases align to TRBD2. The CDR3 contains 14 residues. Germline CDR1 is SQVTM and CDR2 is ANQGSEA. Losses at the gene ends were 4 bases for V and 2 bases for J; bases not matched to a gene: 5. The chain's CDR3 is CSVGPSGAQETQYF. DNA for the CDR3: TGCAGCGTTGGTCCTAGCGGGGCTCAAGAGACCCAGTACTTC.

The chain combines TRBV6-4 with TRBJ1-1; D remains unclear. The CDR3 spans 14 residues. The V and J ends lost 4 bases and 1 base respectively, with 10 bases between them. Germline CDR1 and CDR2: MRHNA and SNTAGT. CDR3 in amino acids: CASSVITANTEAFF. DNA of the CDR3: TGTGCCAGCAGTGTCATAACAGCGAACACTGAAGCTTTCTTT.

This rearrangement joins TRBV28 to TRBJ1-1; D might be TRBD1 (5 bases). The V and J ends lost 9 bases and 3 bases respectively, with 17 bases between them. This CDR3 spans 14 amino acids. CDR1 and CDR2 from the germline V gene are MDHEN and SYDVKM. The CDR3 DNA sequence: TGTGCCAGTTACCCCAGGGATAGGTACACTGAAGCTTTCTTT. Amino acid sequence: CASYPRDRYTEAFF.

V gene TRBV5-4 combines with J gene TRBJ2-5, with TRBD2 identical over 14 bases. V shed 4 bases, J shed 5 bases, and the junction held 7 bases outside the gene matches. The CDR3 has 16 amino acids. Looked up from germline, CDR1 is SGHNT and CDR2 is YYREEE (reference sequence). For the CDR3, the DNA is TGTGCCAGCAGCAGCGGGACTAGCGGGAGTTGGGAGACCCAGTACTTC. Its protein product is CASSSGTSGSWETQYF.

The J gene is TRBJ2-3, the V gene TRBV6-5; TRBD2 matches 8 bases. Germline lookup yields CDR1 MNHEY and CDR2 SVGAGI. The CDR3 has 15 residues. V shed 2 bases, J shed 1 base, and the junction held 2 bases outside the gene matches. The CDR3 loop reads CASSYEAGGTDTQYF. The CDR3 coding sequence is TGTGCCAGCAGTTACGAAGCGGGAGGCACAGATACGCAGTATTTT.

V and J are TRBV5-6 and TRBJ2-7, with 8 nucleotides matching TRBD1. V trimming: 2 bases; J trimming: 7 bases; junction bases outside the gene matches: 11. Germline loops: CDR1 SGHDT, CDR2 YYEEEE. The CDR3 is made up of 15 amino acids. The CDR3 nucleotides are TGTGCCAGCAGCTTTAGAGACACAGGGGGTTGGGAGCAGTACTTC. Its translation: CASSFRDTGGWEQYF.

This chain connects TRBV28 to TRBJ2-7, with TRBD2 identical over 11 bases. The CDR3 sequence is 16 residues long. CDR1 MDHEN and CDR2 SYDVKM come from the germline V gene. With 3 bases clipped from V and 1 base from J, the junction kept 5 bases outside the gene matches. The CDR3: CASSFETSGVSYEQYF. CDR3 sequence (DNA): TGTGCCAGCAGTTTTGAGACTAGCGGGGTTTCCTACGAGCAGTACTTC.

There are a few counts of this clone. The chain recombines TRBV19 with TRBJ1-3, with D possibly being TRBD1 (6 bases). Trimming took off 5 bases at V and 0 bases at J, with 17 bases between the two ends. From germline, CDR1 is LNHDA and CDR2 SQIVND (reference sequence). This CDR3 contains 17 residues. This CDR3 reads CASSLPLTGVSGNTIYF. The CDR3 bases are TGTGCCAGTAGTCTACCCTTGACAGGCGTCTCTGGAAACACCATATATTTT.